This T cell receptor beta chain was captured in a study of blood T cell repertoires in COVID-19. Only in-frame clones appear in the TCRdb table, and some are missing; sequencing was by immunoSEQ multiplex PCR. Among approximately 320,000 clones listed, 65% to 90% were seen once. From germline, CDR1 is KGHDR and CDR2 SFDVKD. V was pared by 5 bases and J by 4 bases, with 6 bases of the junction left unmatched. CDR3 length equals 15 residues. The source is a human donor in a cohort sampled during active COVID-19. The rearrangement joins TRBV24-1 to TRBJ1-5, with 8 bases that match TRBD1. The specimen was peripheral blood. CDR3 residues: CATSASGQGNQPQHF. DNA for the CDR3: TGTGCCACCAGTGCGTCCGGACAGGGAAATCAGCCCCAGCATTTT.